This T cell receptor (beta chain) was sequenced for a study of identifying expanded T cells in peripheral blood. Points from the study as a whole: Approximately two-week clone count variance significantly increased as total template count grew.

The CDR3 has 14 residues. Germline lookup yields CDR1 SGHTA and CDR2 FQGNSA. Trimming took 5 bases from V and 3 from J, leaving 13 bases between them. A word on this clone: Its antigen remains unidentified.

This table comes from immunoSEQ multiplex PCR, and its TCRdb copy is limited to in-frame clones, with some not included. Seen here are 100,000 to 150,000 clones, 75% to 90% observed once, and the top ten hold about 8%. During the collection period, no donor immune events like infections were recorded. Material for sequencing was blood. The rearrangement uses TRBV7-2 and TRBJ1-2; D call uncertain. This receptor was taken from a person aged 18 to 70 in good health. The CDR3 nucleotides are TGTGCCAGCAGCCCAGAAACTCGGGACTATGGCTACACCTTC. Translation gives CASSPETRDYGYTF.